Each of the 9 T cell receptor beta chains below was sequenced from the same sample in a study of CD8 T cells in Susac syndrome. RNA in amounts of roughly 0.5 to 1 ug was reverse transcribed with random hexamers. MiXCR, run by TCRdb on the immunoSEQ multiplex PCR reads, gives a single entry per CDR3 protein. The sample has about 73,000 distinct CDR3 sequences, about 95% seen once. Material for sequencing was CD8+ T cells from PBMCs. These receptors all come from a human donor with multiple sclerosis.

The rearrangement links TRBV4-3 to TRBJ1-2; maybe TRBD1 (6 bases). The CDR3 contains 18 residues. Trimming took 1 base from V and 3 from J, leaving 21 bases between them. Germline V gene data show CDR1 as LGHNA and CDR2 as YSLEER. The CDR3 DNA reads TGCGCCAGCAGCCAAGGTTACCCCGTAACGGCAGGGGACTATGGCTACACCTTC. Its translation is CASSQGYPVTAGDYGYTF.

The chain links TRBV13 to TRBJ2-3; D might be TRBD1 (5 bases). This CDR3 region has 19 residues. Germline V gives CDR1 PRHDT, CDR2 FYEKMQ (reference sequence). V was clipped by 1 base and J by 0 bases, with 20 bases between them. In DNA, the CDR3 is TGTGCCAGCAGCTTAGCGGCGGCAGCCCAAGGGGATAGCACAGATACGCAGTATTTT. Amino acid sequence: CASSLAAAAQGDSTDTQYF. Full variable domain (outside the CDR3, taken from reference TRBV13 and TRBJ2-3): AAGVIQSPRHLIKEKRETATLKCYPIPRHDTVYWYQQGPGQDPQFLISFYEKMQSDKGSIPDRFSAQQFSDYHSELNMSSLELGDSALYFCASSLAAAAQGDSTDTQYFGPGTRLTVL.

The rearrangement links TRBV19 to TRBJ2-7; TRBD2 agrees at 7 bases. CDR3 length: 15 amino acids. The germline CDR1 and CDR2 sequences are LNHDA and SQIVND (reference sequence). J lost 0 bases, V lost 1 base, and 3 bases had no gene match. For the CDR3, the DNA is TGTGCCAGTAGTATAGCGGCGGGGGACTCCTACGAGCAGTACTTC. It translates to CASSIAAGDSYEQYF.

The CDR3 sequence is CASSYGREPYEQYF. CDR3 in DNA: TGTGCCAGCAGTTACGGCCGGGAACCCTACGAGCAGTACTTC. The chain couples TRBV6-2 or TRBV6-3 to TRBJ2-7; D may be TRBD2 (5 bases). There are 14 residues in the CDR3. Trimming stripped 2 bases from V and 2 bases from J, with 10 bases between. Germline-derived CDR1 and CDR2 are MNHEY and SVGEGT.

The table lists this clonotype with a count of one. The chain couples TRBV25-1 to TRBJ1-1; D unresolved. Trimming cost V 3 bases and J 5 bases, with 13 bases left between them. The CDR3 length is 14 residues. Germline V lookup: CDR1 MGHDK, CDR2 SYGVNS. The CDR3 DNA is TGTGCCAGCAGTGACGAAGGGATAGGGACTGAAGCTTTCTTT. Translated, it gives CASSDEGIGTEAFF.

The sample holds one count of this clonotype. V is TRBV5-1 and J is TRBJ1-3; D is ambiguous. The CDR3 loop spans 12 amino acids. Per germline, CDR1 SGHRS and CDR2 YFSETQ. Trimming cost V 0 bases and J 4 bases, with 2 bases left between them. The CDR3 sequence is CASSLEGNTIYF. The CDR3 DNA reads TGCGCCAGCAGCTTGGAGGGAAACACCATATATTTT. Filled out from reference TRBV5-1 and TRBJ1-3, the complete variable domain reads KAGVTQTPRYLIKTRGQQVTLSCSPISGHRSVSWYQQTPGQGLQFLFEYFSETQRNKGNFPGRFSGRQFSNSRSEMNVSTLELGDSALYLCASSLEGNTIYFGEGSWLTVV.

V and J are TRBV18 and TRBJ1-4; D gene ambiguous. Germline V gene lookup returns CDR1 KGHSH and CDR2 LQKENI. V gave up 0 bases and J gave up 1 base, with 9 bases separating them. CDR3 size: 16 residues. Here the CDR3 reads CASSPPPSLTNEKLFF. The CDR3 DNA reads TGTGCCAGCTCACCACCCCCGAGCTTAACTAATGAAAAACTGTTTTTT.

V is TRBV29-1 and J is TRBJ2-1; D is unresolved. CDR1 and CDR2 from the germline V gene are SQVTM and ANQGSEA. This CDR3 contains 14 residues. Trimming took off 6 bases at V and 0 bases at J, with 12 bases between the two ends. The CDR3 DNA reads TGCAGCGTCACCACCGGACGCTCCTACAATGAGCAGTTCTTC. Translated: CSVTTGRSYNEQFF.

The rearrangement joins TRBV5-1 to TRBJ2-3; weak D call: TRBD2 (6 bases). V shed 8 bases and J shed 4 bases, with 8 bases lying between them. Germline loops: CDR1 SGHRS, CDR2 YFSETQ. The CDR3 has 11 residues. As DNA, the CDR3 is TGCGCCAGTTCGGGGGCAGATACGCAGTATTTT. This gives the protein CASSGADTQYF.